A single sample is the source of the 7 T cell receptor beta chains below, sequenced in a study of CD8 T cells in ankylosing spondylitis (dated by TCRdb to the late 2010s). The protocol used for the library was 5' RACE. Sequencing was carried out with an Illumina HiSeq 2500. TCRdb redid the processing of the public reads, applying fastp at Q25 and MiXCR, and retained in-frame beta chains. Rows with a matching CDR3 protein are joined into one entry that keeps the most common DNA and genes. The table for this sample lists 100,000 to 150,000 distinct CDR3 sequences; roughly a tenth of them were counted only once. Of the sample, 2.5% to 4% falls within the top ten clones. The sequencing sample was made of blood, either unsorted or a sorted T cell fraction (not recorded which). These TCRs come from a male donor with ankylosing spondylitis or in good health (not recorded which).

This clonotype was counted many times. The genes are TRBV7-2 and TRBJ2-1; either TRBD1 or TRBD2 may supply D (5 bases each). This CDR3 is built from 12 residues. Trimming pared 2 bases from V and 10 bases from J, leaving 9 bases between. CDR1 and CDR2 from the germline V gene are SGHTA and FQGNSA. The CDR3 protein is CASSLLGEEQFF. The CDR3 coding sequence is TGTGCCAGCAGCTTATTGGGGGAAGAGCAGTTCTTC.

This clonotype appeared many times. The chain couples TRBV20-1 to TRBJ2-7; D is unclear. CDR1 and CDR2 (germline): DFQATT, SNEGSKA (reference sequence). CDR3 length: 13 residues. Trimming stripped 2 bases from V and 5 bases from J, with 13 bases between. Written as DNA, the CDR3 is TGCAGTGCTAGAACGGTTCCAAGGGACGAGCAGTACTTC. Translated, it gives CSARTVPRDEQYF.

The chain has TRBV12-3 or TRBV12-4 and TRBJ2-1; a weak D match, TRBD1 (6 bases). V was pared by 5 bases and J by 6 bases, with 14 bases between. This CDR3 is 14 amino acids long. Here the CDR3 DNA reads TGTGCCAGCAGTCAACAGGGCTTTGGCAATGAGCAGTTCTTC. Translated, it gives CASSQQGFGNEQFF.

This clonotype showed up many times. The chain joins TRBV18 to TRBJ2-7, with TRBD1 matching 9 bases. The V gene's germline CDR1 is KGHSH and CDR2 LQKENI. V was clipped by 6 bases and J by 3 bases; unmatched bases: 0. The CDR3 length is 12 residues. CDR3 bases: TGTGCCAGCTCGGACAGGGGCTACGAGCAGTACTTC. It is translated as CASSDRGYEQYF.

This clonotype has at least ten counts. The V gene is TRBV5-1, the J gene TRBJ2-3; 13 bases align to TRBD2. The CDR3 contains 17 residues. Trimming removed 0 bases from V and 6 bases from J; junction bases left unmatched: 7. Germline CDR1 SGHRS, CDR2 YFSETQ. The CDR3 region has the DNA TGCGCCAGCAGCTTGGCTAGACTAGCGGGAGGACTGGATACGCAGTATTTT. Protein sequence: CASSLARLAGGLDTQYF.

This clonotype was counted many times. The chain carries TRBV7-2 and TRBJ1-2; no clear D. Trimming left V 5 bases short and J 0 bases short, with 13 bases between. Germline V gene data show CDR1 as SGHTA and CDR2 as FQGNSA. The CDR3 consists of 15 residues. CDR3 sequence: CASSPGMGANYGYTF. CDR3 DNA sequence: TGTGCCAGCAGCCCTGGTATGGGAGCTAACTATGGCTACACCTTC. Based on the CDR3 plus reference TRBV7-2 and TRBJ1-2, the full variable domain is GAGVSQSPSNKVTEKGKDVELRCDPISGHTALYWYRQSLGQGLEFLIYFQGNSAPDKSGLPSDRFSAERTGGSVSTLTIQRTQQEDSAVYLCASSPGMGANYGYTFGSGTRLTVV.

This clonotype was observed a few times. The CDR3 protein is CASSSAIAAEQYF. For the CDR3, the DNA is TGTGCCAGCAGCTCCGCCATAGCGGCCGAGCAGTACTTC. The rearrangement joins TRBV7-2 to TRBJ2-7, with a possible D match to TRBD2 (6 bases). The germline gives CDR1 SGHTA, CDR2 FQGNSA. The CDR3 is 13 residues long. V gave up 4 bases and J gave up 6 bases, with 13 bases separating them.